This TCR beta chain is drawn from a study of blood T cells in healthy people across ages. The use of a sample-barcoded 5' primer and a J-beta primer mix characterized a second PCR of roughly 6 to 12 cycles. TCRdb processed the 5' RACE reads anew with MiXCR; each CDR3 protein has one entry. The repertoire holds some 1.4 million distinct CDR3 sequences, with around 42% as singletons. The CDR3 contains 13 residues. With 8 bases removed from V and 8 bases from J, the gap between germline ends came to 16 bases. Looked up from germline, CDR1 is MNHEY and CDR2 is SVGAGI. The clonotype was recovered from a woman aged 18-29 years in good health. Input material: blood. The chain has TRBV6-5 and TRBJ2-1; tentatively, D is TRBD1 or TRBD2 (5 bases each). The CDR3 DNA follows: TGTGCCAGCCGGGAATTACAGGTCGATGAGCAGTTCTTC. Its translation is CASRELQVDEQFF.